Following are 21 T cell receptor beta chains from one sample sequenced in a study of T cells in Graves' hyperthyroidism and ophthalmopathy (dated by TCRdb to between 2018 and 2021). The library was generated by multiplex PCR. Sequencing relied on an Illumina HiSeq 2000. Amplification of TCR beta CDR3 regions was carried out from RNA transcripts. For the first round of RT-PCR on the TCR CDR3, the HTBI primer set was used together with the Qiagen OneStep RT-PCR kit. TCRdb cleaned the public reads at Q25 with fastp, built clones with MiXCR and kept in-frame beta chains. CDR3 protein duplicates are merged, each entry listing the most common genes and DNA. This sample comprises 400,000 to 550,000 distinct CDR3 sequences, around a quarter of them detected only once. The ten largest clonotypes hold approximately 10% of the sample. Sequenced input: blood. These receptors were obtained from a woman under 40 with Graves' ophthalmopathy.

This clonotype occurred a few times. This rearrangement joins TRBV20-1 to TRBJ2-7; TRBD1 matches 8 bases. This CDR3 has 16 amino acids. Germline-derived CDR1 and CDR2 are DFQATT and SNEGSKA (reference sequence). V dropped 2 bases and J dropped 4; count of bases not matched to a gene: 13. The CDR3 nucleotides are TGCAGTGCTAGATTGCCGCCGGGACAGGATATTTACGAGCAGTACTTC. As protein: CSARLPPGQDIYEQYF.

This chain joins TRBV7-9 and TRBJ1-1, with D perhaps matching TRBD1 (6 bases). Germline lookup yields CDR1 SEHNR and CDR2 FQNEAQ (reference sequence). V gave up 5 bases and J gave up 0 bases, with 10 bases separating them. This CDR3 is built from 14 residues. In DNA, the CDR3 is TGTGCCAGCAGCCGACAGGTCATGAACACTGAAGCTTTCTTT. Translating it yields CASSRQVMNTEAFF.

About this clonotype: This CDR3 fails to terminate in the conserved phenylalanine or tryptophan, so it likely reflects a read error. No DNA is shown, since the ends of the CDR3 on it are uncertain; the CDR3 is the one TCRdb lists. The chain uses TRBV12-3 or TRBV12-4 and TRBJ1-1. Counting both end residues, the CDR3 totals 11 amino acids. The CDR3 reads CASSLGVATFS.

This rearrangement joins TRBV25-1 to TRBJ2-5; 10 nucleotides match TRBD2. The CDR3 is made up of 15 amino acids. Trimming at V came to 6 bases and at J to 5 bases, leaving 9 bases not matched to a gene. CDR1 is MGHDK, CDR2 SYGVNS, per germline. The CDR3 loop is CASSRWTSGMETQYF. The CDR3 DNA reads as TGTGCCAGCAGCAGGTGGACTAGCGGCATGGAGACCCAGTACTTC.

This clonotype was recorded at least ten times. This sequence joins TRBV20-1 and TRBJ2-7; D call uncertain. Trimming left V 6 bases short and J 6 bases short, with 9 bases between. Per the germline V gene, CDR1 is DFQATT and CDR2 is SNEGSKA (reference sequence). CDR3 length equals 10 residues. The chain's CDR3 is CSAKVGEQYF. As DNA, the CDR3 is TGCAGTGCGAAGGTGGGCGAGCAGTACTTC.

The sample holds a few counts of this clonotype. The rearrangement uses TRBV19 and TRBJ2-2, with 9 bases aligning to TRBD2. Germline trimming cut 3 bases from V and 1 base from J; bases unmatched to any gene: 12. The germline gives CDR1 LNHDA, CDR2 SQIVND (reference sequence). This CDR3 contains 19 residues. CDR3 in amino acids: CASSMVLAGLRKNTGELFF. The CDR3 bases are TGTGCCAGTAGTATGGTCCTAGCGGGACTTCGAAAGAACACCGGGGAGCTGTTTTTT.

This clonotype was detected many times. This rearrangement joins TRBV28 to TRBJ2-5; D might be TRBD1 or TRBD2, each matching 5 bases. V lost 2 bases and J 2 bases, leaving 12 bases between the germline ends. The CDR3 runs to 15 residues. Germline CDR1 and CDR2: MDHEN and SYDVKM. The CDR3 DNA sequence: TGTGCCAGCAGTTTAGGGGGTAGTCGGCAAGAGACCCAGTACTTC. Protein product: CASSLGGSRQETQYF.

This clonotype was seen many times. DNA of the CDR3: TGCAGTGCTTACGCCCAGTTGGGGGCCAGGGGCTACACCTTC. Its translation is CSAYAQLGARGYTF. This chain links TRBV20-1 with TRBJ1-2; D may be TRBD1 (6 bases). The germline V and J ends were trimmed by 5 bases and 8 bases, with 21 bases remaining between them. Germline CDR1 DFQATT, CDR2 SNEGSKA (reference sequence). The CDR3 is 14 residues long.

This clonotype was observed many times. The rearrangement links TRBV11-1 to TRBJ2-5, with TRBD1 matching over 8 bases. The CDR3 runs to 12 residues. Germline loops: CDR1 SGHAT, CDR2 FQDESV (reference sequence). The junction had 0 bases not matched to a gene; V was cut back by 5 bases and J by 4 bases. The CDR3 protein is CASSTGGETQYF. For the CDR3, the DNA is TGTGCCAGCAGCACAGGGGGAGAGACCCAGTACTTC.

The gene calls are TRBV11-1 and TRBJ2-2; maybe TRBD1 (6 bases). CDR3 length: 18 residues. From germline, CDR1 is SGHAT and CDR2 FQDESV (reference sequence). The V gene lost 6 bases and the J gene lost 1 base, with 21 bases spanning the gap. The CDR3 spells CASRHQTYRALNTGELFF. The CDR3 DNA reads TGTGCCAGCAGACATCAAACTTACAGGGCACTGAACACCGGGGAGCTGTTTTTT.

The rearrangement links TRBV2 to TRBJ1-1, with 10 bases lining up with TRBD1. V lost 4 bases, J lost 3 bases, and 5 bases stayed unmatched. CDR1 and CDR2 (germline): SNHLY, FYNNEI. CDR3 size: 15 residues. The CDR3 coding sequence is TGTGCCAGCAGTGGGGACAGGGGCCGGGACACTGAAGCTTTCTTT. It yields the protein CASSGDRGRDTEAFF.

This clonotype was seen more than once but under ten times. The chain links TRBV18 to TRBJ2-7; D is perhaps TRBD1 (6 bases). The CDR3 spans 16 residues. Germline V gives CDR1 KGHSH, CDR2 LQKENI. Deletions cut 0 bases from V and 3 bases from J, with 15 bases between. The CDR3 sequence: CASSPPGLGGSYEQYF. The DNA of the CDR3 is TGTGCCAGCTCACCACCCGGTCTTGGGGGCAGCTACGAGCAGTACTTC. Full variable domain (rest looked up from reference TRBV18 and TRBJ2-7): NAGVMQNPRHLVRRRGQEARLRCSPMKGHSHVYWYRQLPEEGLKFMVYLQKENIIDESGMPKERFSAEFPKEGPSILRIQQVVRGDSAAYFCASSPPGLGGSYEQYFGPGTRLTVT.

The J gene is TRBJ1-1, the V gene TRBV12-3 or TRBV12-4; tentatively, D is TRBD1 (5 bases). The ends were cut back, 4 bases at V and 9 bases at J, with 9 bases in the middle. This CDR3 contains 11 residues. CDR3 loop: CASSSPGKAFF. Written as DNA, the CDR3 is TGTGCCAGCAGTTCCCCAGGGAAAGCTTTCTTT.

V gene TRBV25-1 combines with J gene TRBJ2-7; D is ambiguous. Germline CDR1 and CDR2: MGHDK and SYGVNS. Trimming stripped 2 bases from V and 0 bases from J, with 11 bases between. This CDR3 comprises 15 residues. DNA for the CDR3: TGTGCCAGCAGTGAACGGGCCACGACCTCCTACGAGCAGTACTTC. It yields the protein CASSERATTSYEQYF.

This clonotype was recorded many times. The chain combines TRBV7-9 with TRBJ2-6; a possible D gene is TRBD1 (5 bases). The CDR3 has 14 residues. Germline loops: CDR1 SEHNR, CDR2 FQNEAQ (reference sequence). V was pared by 11 bases and J by 0 bases, with 11 bases between. In DNA form, the CDR3 reads TGTGCCCTTATAGGGGCCTCTGGGGCCAACGTCCTGACTTTC. This translates into CALIGASGANVLTF.

This chain joins TRBV6-1 and TRBJ2-7; maybe TRBD1 (6 bases). V was cut by 6 bases and J by 3 bases, with 12 bases left in between. The CDR3 runs to 13 residues. Germline values: CDR1 MNHNS, CDR2 SASEGT. CDR3 DNA: TGTGCCAGCAGACCCAACAGGGTCTACGAGCAGTACTTC. Residues: CASRPNRVYEQYF.

This chain connects TRBV20-1 to TRBJ2-5, with D perhaps TRBD2 (5 bases). The CDR3 contains 12 residues. V was cut by 3 bases and J by 2 bases, with 7 bases left in between. In germline, CDR1 is DFQATT, CDR2 SNEGSKA (reference sequence). The CDR3 protein is CSASGDQETQYF. DNA for the CDR3: TGCAGTGCTAGCGGGGATCAAGAGACCCAGTACTTC.

The chain has TRBV11-2 and TRBJ1-2, with TRBD1 identical over 9 bases. Losses at the gene ends were 4 bases for V and 2 bases for J; bases not matched to a gene: 8. The CDR3 totals 16 residues. The germline V gene encodes CDR1 SGHAT and CDR2 FQNNGV. The CDR3 nucleotides read TGTGCCAGCAGCTCACCTACCGGGACAGGGAACTATGGCTACACCTTC. Translating gives CASSSPTGTGNYGYTF. The full variable domain, in which reference TRBV11-2 and TRBJ1-2 provide the parts outside the CDR3, is EAGVAQSPRYKIIEKRQSVAFWCNPISGHATLYWYQQILGQGPKLLIQFQNNGVVDDSQLPKDRFSAERLKGVDSTLKIQPAKLEDSAVYLCASSSPTGTGNYGYTFGSGTRLTVV.

At least ten counts were recorded for this clonotype. The V and J genes are TRBV18 and TRBJ1-5, with 7 bases lining up with TRBD1. Germline V gene lookup returns CDR1 KGHSH and CDR2 LQKENI. The V gene end was trimmed by 6 bases and the J gene end by 1 base; junction bases not matched to a gene: 6. This CDR3 is built from 15 residues. Here the CDR3 reads CASSDTGESNQPQHF. CDR3 bases: TGTGCCAGCTCGGACACAGGGGAGAGCAATCAGCCCCAGCATTTT. Full variable domain (remainder filled in from reference TRBV18 and TRBJ1-5): NAGVMQNPRHLVRRRGQEARLRCSPMKGHSHVYWYRQLPEEGLKFMVYLQKENIIDESGMPKERFSAEFPKEGPSILRIQQVVRGDSAAYFCASSDTGESNQPQHFGDGTRLSIL.

This clonotype was found once. The chain combines TRBV12-3 or TRBV12-4 with TRBJ2-7; D gene ambiguous. CDR3 length: 13 amino acids. Trimming left V 3 bases short and J 6 bases short, with 12 bases between. CDR3 sequence: CASSFVVPGEQYF. As DNA, the CDR3 is TGTGCCAGCAGTTTTGTTGTCCCGGGCGAGCAGTACTTC.

In its sample, this clonotype was seen many times. The chain carries TRBV19 and TRBJ1-5; D possibly corresponds to TRBD1 (5 bases). This CDR3 spans 12 amino acids. The germline V and J ends were trimmed by 6 bases and 7 bases, with 10 bases remaining between them. Germline V gives CDR1 LNHDA, CDR2 SQIVND (reference sequence). DNA for the CDR3: TGTGCCAGTAGGCAAGGGGTCCAGCCCCAGCATTTT. Translation: CASRQGVQPQHF.